This TCR beta chain is drawn from a study of T cell repertoires in cytomegalovirus infection. Turning to the study itself: Indicated by public TCR beta signatures were CMV infection and matching HLA type. Findings of the study overall: Cumulated frequencies of public TCR beta families served to identify carriers of CMV plus the relevant HLA.

CDR3 size: 15 residues. Germline V gene lookup returns CDR1 SGHTA and CDR2 FQGNSA. Between the trimmed V and J ends, which lost 1 base and 5 bases, there was a span of 14 bases. MiXCR, applied by TCRdb to the reads, yields one record per CDR3 protein. Of about 920,000 distinct CDR3 sequences detected, roughly 30% appear once; the ten largest clones hold more than 12%. Comment on this clonotype: What it binds is not known.

Sequenced here: cultured CD8+ T cells from PBMCs, sampled from culture after CMV antigen stimulation. The source is a human donor in good health (CMV status not recorded). Some clones in this sample may be carry-over from other donors' samples. The chain recombines TRBV7-2 with TRBJ2-5, with D perhaps matching TRBD1 (6 bases). Written as DNA, the CDR3 is TGTGCCAGCAGCTTAGAGGGCAGGGGAGATGAGACCCAGTACTTC. Translated, it gives CASSLEGRGDETQYF.